The 7 T cell receptor beta chains listed next were all sequenced from one sample in a study of response to subunit inactivated influenza vaccine. TCRdb independently ran MiXCR on the RT-PCR reads; one entry per CDR3 protein. Counted here are about 780,000 distinct CDR3 sequences, 15% to 20% occurring once; the ten biggest clones make up about 11%. The material sequenced was PBMCs from blood, taken roughly 5 days after vaccination. All receptors derive from a man over 45 who received an inactivated influenza vaccine.

Many counts were recorded for this clonotype. This chain connects TRBV20-1 to TRBJ2-3; 7 bases map to TRBD2. Germline CDR1 DFQATT, CDR2 SNEGSKA (reference sequence). The V gene end was trimmed by 1 base and the J gene end by 2 bases; junction bases not matched to a gene: 6. The CDR3 is made up of 15 amino acids. The CDR3: CSARAAGDPTDTQYF. Written as DNA, the CDR3 is TGCAGTGCTAGAGCGGCGGGGGACCCCACAGATACGCAGTATTTT.

This clonotype was observed a few times. The CDR3 here is CASSFDWTSGGKMYF. The CDR3 DNA is TGTGCCAGCAGCTTTGATTGGACTAGCGGGGGGAAGATGTATTTT. J is TRBJ2-3 and V is TRBV3-1, with 14 bases lining up with TRBD2. CDR1 is LGHDT, CDR2 YNNKEL, per germline (reference sequence). The CDR3 is 15 amino acids. V lost 5 bases, J lost 14 bases, and 12 bases stayed unmatched.

Many counts were recorded for this clonotype. The chain links TRBV15 to TRBJ2-2, with unresolved D. V dropped 2 bases and J dropped 6 bases, with 13 bases sitting between them. Per the germline V gene, CDR1 is LNHNV and CDR2 is YYDKDF (reference sequence). There are 15 residues in the CDR3. CDR3 sequence (DNA): TGTGCCACCAGCAGAAATCCCGGGTTGGCCGGGGAGCTGTTTTTT. It specifies CATSRNPGLAGELFF.

At least ten counts were recorded for this clonotype. The rearrangement joins TRBV7-9 to TRBJ2-3, with D perhaps given as TRBD1 or TRBD2 (5 bases each). Trimming cost V 8 bases and J 6 bases, with 12 bases left between them. Per germline, CDR1 SEHNR and CDR2 FQNEAQ (reference sequence). The CDR3 covers 12 residues. The CDR3 reads CASLRGADTQYF. CDR3 DNA sequence: TGTGCCAGCCTTCGGGGCGCGGATACGCAGTATTTT. The full variable domain, in which reference TRBV7-9 and TRBJ2-3 provide the parts outside the CDR3, is DTGVSQNPRHKITKRGQNVTFRCDPISEHNRLYWYRQTLGQGPEFLTYFQNEAQLEKSRLLSDRFSAERPKGSFSTLEIQRTEQGDSAMYLCASLRGADTQYFGPGTRLTVL.

This clonotype has only a few counts. This chain uses TRBV10-3 with TRBJ2-5, with 9 bases that match TRBD1. The germline V gene encodes CDR1 ENHRY and CDR2 SYGVKD. With 2 bases clipped from V and 5 bases from J, the junction kept 3 bases outside the gene matches. This CDR3 is built from 14 residues. The CDR3 DNA reads as TGTGCCATCAGTGAGGGGACAGGGCCCGAGACCCAGTACTTC. Encoded protein: CAISEGTGPETQYF.

The table lists this clonotype with many counts. This chain uses TRBV7-9 with TRBJ2-7; D is undetermined. CDR3 length: 15 amino acids. Germline V gives CDR1 SEHNR, CDR2 FQNEAQ (reference sequence). V was shortened by 3 bases and J by 3 bases, with 15 bases between the two germline ends. The CDR3 loop is CASSFSAGGDYEQYF. CDR3 in DNA: TGTGCCAGCAGCTTTTCGGCAGGTGGGGACTACGAGCAGTACTTC.

The chain employs TRBV29-1 and TRBJ2-5, with unresolved D. The CDR3 covers 13 residues. Trimming stripped 6 bases from V and 4 bases from J, with 15 bases between. The germline gives CDR1 SQVTM, CDR2 ANQGSEA. The CDR3 region is CSVGGKMRETQYF. The CDR3 coding sequence is TGCAGCGTAGGCGGCAAAATGAGAGAGACCCAGTACTTC.